Following are 11 T cell receptor beta chains from one sample sequenced in a study of blood T cell repertoires in COVID-19. Profiled with immunoSEQ multiplex PCR; TCRdb holds only in-frame clones, not every one. The sample shows roughly 150,000 clones, under 90% of them seen only once. The sample comprised peripheral blood. The receptors originated from a woman of 80 years or more with acute or convalescent COVID-19.

V and J are TRBV6-6 and TRBJ2-6; tentatively, D is TRBD1 (5 bases). CDR1 MNHNY and CDR2 SVGAGI come from the germline V gene (reference sequence). V lost 8 bases and J lost 3, with 11 bases in between. The CDR3 runs to 14 residues. CDR3 sequence reads: CASVTGYGANVLTF. The CDR3 bases are TGTGCCAGCGTAACAGGATATGGGGCCAACGTCCTGACTTTC.

This clone was seen just once. Other nucleotide sequences in the sample specify the same CDR3. The rearrangement joins TRBV9 to TRBJ2-7; possible D gene TRBD2, 5 bases. This CDR3 has 14 residues. Trimming left V 0 bases short and J 4 bases short, with 11 bases between. Germline assignment: CDR1 SGDLS and CDR2 YYNGEE. The CDR3 sequence: CASSVASGGYEQYF. The CDR3 nucleotides read TGTGCCAGCAGCGTAGCCTCGGGCGGGTACGAGCAGTACTTC.

About this clone: Other nucleotide sequences from this sample produce the same CDR3. This chain connects TRBV6-5 to TRBJ1-3; D remains ambiguous. The CDR3 runs to 16 residues. From germline, CDR1 is MNHEY and CDR2 SVGAGI. Between the trimmed V and J ends, which lost 3 bases and 0 bases, there was a span of 12 bases. The DNA of the CDR3 is TGTGCCAGCAGTTATTCGGGAGCGAGCTCTGGAAACACCATATATTTT. This encodes CASSYSGASSGNTIYF.

The chain employs TRBV7-9 and TRBJ2-1; 9 nucleotides align to TRBD2. The V gene's germline CDR1 is SEHNR and CDR2 FQNEAQ (reference sequence). The trim removed 5 bases at V and 4 bases at J, leaving 6 bases unmatched. This CDR3 is built from 15 residues. DNA for the CDR3: TGTGCCAGCAGCCCTAATAGCGGGGGTTACAATGAGCAGTTCTTC. Translating gives CASSPNSGGYNEQFF.

The chain links TRBV7-2 to TRBJ2-5; no reliable D call. Deletions cut 6 bases from V and 4 bases from J, with 15 bases between. CDR1 SGHTA and CDR2 FQGNSA come from the germline V gene. CDR3 length: 14 residues. The CDR3 region has the DNA TGTGCCAGCAGTCCTCGCCAGATGGCAGAGACCCAGTACTTC. This encodes CASSPRQMAETQYF.

The chain joins TRBV29-1 to TRBJ2-1; D is unclear. This CDR3 has 11 residues. V gave up 7 bases and J gave up 9 bases, with 13 bases separating them. The V gene's germline CDR1 is SQVTM and CDR2 ANQGSEA. The CDR3 DNA is TGCAGCGCCGAGACTGGTCCTGAGCAGTTCTTC. The encoded protein is CSAETGPEQFF.

This clone was detected once. The chain carries TRBV30 and TRBJ1-1, with D perhaps TRBD1 (5 bases). The CDR3 loop spans 17 amino acids. Germline CDR1 is GTSNPN and CDR2 is SVGIG (reference sequence). Trimming left V 0 bases short and J 0 bases short, with 17 bases between. The chain's CDR3 is CAWSVKGMGRLNTEAFF. The CDR3 bases are TGTGCCTGGAGTGTAAAGGGGATGGGCAGACTGAACACTGAAGCTTTCTTT.

This chain links TRBV29-1 with TRBJ1-4; D not resolved. V lost 3 bases and J 7 bases, leaving 9 bases between the germline ends. The V gene's germline CDR1 is SQVTM and CDR2 ANQGSEA. The CDR3 has 12 residues. The CDR3 sequence is CSVDGVGEKLFF. The DNA for the CDR3 is TGCAGCGTTGACGGGGTCGGTGAAAAACTGTTTTTT.

J is TRBJ1-6 and V is TRBV28; 7 nucleotides match TRBD1. Germline V lookup: CDR1 MDHEN, CDR2 SYDVKM. The CDR3 loop spans 13 amino acids. J was trimmed by 7 bases and V by 4 bases; bases with no gene match: 1. The CDR3 bases are TGTGCCAGCAGTTACAGGGGAAATTCACCCCTCCACTTT. It translates to CASSYRGNSPLHF.

The chain recombines TRBV6-2 or TRBV6-3 with TRBJ2-3; D is perhaps TRBD2 (6 bases). Germline loops: CDR1 MNHEY, CDR2 SVGEGT. CDR3 size: 13 residues. Trimming shortened V by 2 bases and J by 8 bases, and 11 bases separated the two germline ends. The chain's CDR3 is CASSYRVGGTQYF. The CDR3 DNA follows: TGTGCCAGCAGTTACAGGGTGGGAGGTACGCAGTATTTT.

The chain uses TRBV9 and TRBJ1-6; possible D gene TRBD1, 5 bases. The V gene lost 4 bases and the J gene lost 1 base, with 9 bases spanning the gap. Germline lookup yields CDR1 SGDLS and CDR2 YYNGEE. This CDR3 has 15 residues. The CDR3 loop reads CASSLTESYNSPLHF. CDR3 DNA sequence: TGTGCCAGCAGCCTGACAGAGTCCTATAATTCACCCCTCCACTTT.